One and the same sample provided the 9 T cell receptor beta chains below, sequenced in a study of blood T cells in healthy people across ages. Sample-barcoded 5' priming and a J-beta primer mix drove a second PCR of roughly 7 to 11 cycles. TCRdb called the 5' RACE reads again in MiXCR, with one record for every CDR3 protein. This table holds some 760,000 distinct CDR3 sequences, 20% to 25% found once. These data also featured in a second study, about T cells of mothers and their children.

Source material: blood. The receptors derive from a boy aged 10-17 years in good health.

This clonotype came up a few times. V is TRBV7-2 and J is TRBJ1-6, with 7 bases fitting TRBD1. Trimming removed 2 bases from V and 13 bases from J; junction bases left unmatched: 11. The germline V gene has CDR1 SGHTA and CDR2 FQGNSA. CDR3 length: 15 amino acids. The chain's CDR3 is CASSLTGQLGSPLHF. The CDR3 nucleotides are TGTGCCAGCAGCTTAACGGGACAGCTAGGTTCGCCCCTCCACTTT. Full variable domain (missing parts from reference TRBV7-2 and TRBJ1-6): GAGVSQSPSNKVTEKGKDVELRCDPISGHTALYWYRQSLGQGLEFLIYFQGNSAPDKSGLPSDRFSAERTGGSVSTLTIQRTQQEDSAVYLCASSLTGQLGSPLHFGNGTRLTVT.

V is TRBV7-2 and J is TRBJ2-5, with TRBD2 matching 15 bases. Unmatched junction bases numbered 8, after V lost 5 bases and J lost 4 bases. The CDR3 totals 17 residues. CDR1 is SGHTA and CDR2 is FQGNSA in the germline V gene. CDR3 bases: TGTGCCAGCAGCACTGGACTAGCGGGGGGGCCGGGAGAGACCCAGTACTTC. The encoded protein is CASSTGLAGGPGETQYF.

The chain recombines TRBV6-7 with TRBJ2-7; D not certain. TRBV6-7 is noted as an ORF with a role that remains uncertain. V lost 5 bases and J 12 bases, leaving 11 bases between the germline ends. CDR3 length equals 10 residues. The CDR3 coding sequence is TGTGCCAGCAGTGCCTCAGGAAGGTACTTC. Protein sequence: CASSASGRYF.

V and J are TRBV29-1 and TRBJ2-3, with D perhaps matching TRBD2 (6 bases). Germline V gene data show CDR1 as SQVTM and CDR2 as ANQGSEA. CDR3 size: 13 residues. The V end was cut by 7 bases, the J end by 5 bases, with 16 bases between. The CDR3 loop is CSGRLGAQDTQYF. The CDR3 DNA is TGCAGCGGTAGACTAGGCGCACAAGATACGCAGTATTTT.

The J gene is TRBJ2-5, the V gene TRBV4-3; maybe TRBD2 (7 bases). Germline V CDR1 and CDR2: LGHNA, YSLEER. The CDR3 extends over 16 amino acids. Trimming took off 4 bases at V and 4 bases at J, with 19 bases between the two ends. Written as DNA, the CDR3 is TGCGCCAGCAGCCCCACGCCGGCGGGGGCAGGAGAGACCCAGTACTTC. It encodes CASSPTPAGAGETQYF.

The CDR3: CSVRTIGTGVGEQFF. CDR3 DNA: TGCAGTGTTCGTACGATCGGGACAGGGGTGGGTGAGCAGTTCTTC. The chain links TRBV20-1 to TRBJ2-1, with TRBD1 matching 10 bases. This CDR3 region has 15 residues. From germline, CDR1 is DFQATT and CDR2 SNEGSKA (reference sequence). V was pared by 7 bases and J by 9 bases, with 15 bases of the junction left unmatched.

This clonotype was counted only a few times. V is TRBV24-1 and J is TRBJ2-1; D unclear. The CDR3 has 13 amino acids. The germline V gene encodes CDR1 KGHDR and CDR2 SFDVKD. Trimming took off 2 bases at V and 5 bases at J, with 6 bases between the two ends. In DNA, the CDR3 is TGTGCCACCAGTGATTCTTGGGACAATGAGCAGTTCTTC. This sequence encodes CATSDSWDNEQFF.

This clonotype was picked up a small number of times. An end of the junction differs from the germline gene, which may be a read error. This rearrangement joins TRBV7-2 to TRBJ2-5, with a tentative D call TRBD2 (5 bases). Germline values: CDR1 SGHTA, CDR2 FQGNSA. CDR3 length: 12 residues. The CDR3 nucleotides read TGTGCCAGCAGCAAAAGAAATGATGAGCGGTTCTTC. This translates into CASSKRNDERFF. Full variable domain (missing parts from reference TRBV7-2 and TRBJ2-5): GAGVSQSPSNKVTEKGKDVELRCDPISGHTALYWYRQSLGQGLEFLIYFQGNSAPDKSGLPSDRFSAERTGGSVSTLTIQRTQQEDSAVYLCASSKRNDERFFGPGTRLLVL.

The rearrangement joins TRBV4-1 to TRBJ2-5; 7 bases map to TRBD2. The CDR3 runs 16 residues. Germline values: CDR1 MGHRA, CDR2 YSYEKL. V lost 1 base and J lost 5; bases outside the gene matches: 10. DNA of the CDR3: TGCGCCAGCAGCCAAGTAGGACTAGAGGTCGGGGAGACCCAGTACTTC. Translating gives CASSQVGLEVGETQYF.